This T cell receptor (beta chain) emerged from a study of cytomegalovirus exposure and HLA in healthy donors. Study-wide background: The 550 to 800 first-cohort repertoires and the approximately 110 validation repertoires shared the same platform, a later analysis reported. General observations from the study: The study designated about 180 TCR beta chains cytomegalovirus-associated. Whilst most TCR sequences proved rare, a subset of public TCRs occurred across many donors. Reported results showed that the classifier diagnosed cytomegalovirus status with high specificity and sensitivity.

Germline V gives CDR1 MNHEY, CDR2 SVGAGI. The CDR3 spans 14 residues. Germline trimming cut 10 bases from V and 8 bases from J; bases unmatched to any gene: 14. This clone occurred many times. Its specificity is not known. Assay used: immunoSEQ multiplex PCR; TCRdb lists only in-frame clones, some missing. The sample shows 130,000 to 150,000 clones, approximately 89% of them seen only once. The clonotype comes from a woman aged 18-35 years in good health and CMV-seropositive. V is TRBV6-5 and J is TRBJ1-3, with 7 bases that match TRBD1. Material: PBMCs. The CDR3, as DNA: TGTGCCACCCATCGGACAGGCCTCTTCGACACCATATATTTT. This translates into CATHRTGLFDTIYF.